This T cell receptor (beta chain) stems from a study of cytotoxic CD8 clonotypes in ibrutinib-treated CLL. The germline V gene encodes CDR1 LGHNA and CDR2 YNFKEQ. The CDR3 consists of 16 residues. With V trimmed by 0 bases and J by 5 bases, 4 bases remained unmatched. Study-level points and caveats: Clonality climbed at ibrutinib response, then dropped toward baseline at progression. Rare overall, public clonotypes shrank or held steady under therapy. A difference in sampling times existed between sustained-remission and progressing patients.

Libraries were prepared by immunoSEQ multiplex PCR; TCRdb keeps only in-frame clonotypes and omits some of them. The repertoire consists of 300,000 to 350,000 clones, with almost 80% occurring once and the leading ten covering 6.5% to 8.5%. Comments on this clone: The antigen is undetermined.

The clonotype comes from a human donor with chronic lymphocytic leukemia. The sequencing here drew on PBMCs, taken before ibrutinib treatment. The V gene is TRBV4-2, the J gene TRBJ2-7, with 13 bases aligning to TRBD2. CDR3 in amino acids: CASSQEGLAGFHEQYF. The CDR3 bases are TGTGCCAGCAGCCAAGAGGGACTAGCGGGATTCCACGAGCAGTACTTC.